The T cell receptor beta chain under discussion was sequenced for a study of T-cell memory formation after mild COVID-19. Study-wide findings and caveats: Pre-infection memory harbored some responding clones, suggesting cross-reactive memory joined. Contracting clones, day 15 to 85, had balanced CD4/CD8, and later expanders favored CD4+.

This clonotype has a handful of counts. Its antigen remains unknown. TCRdb reanalysed the 5' RACE reads using MiXCR and keeps one entry per CDR3 protein. The sample records fewer than 75,000 distinct CDR3 sequences, 9% to 15% being singletons. CDR3 size: 13 residues. V was shortened by 3 bases and J by 7 bases, with 12 bases between the two germline ends. Per germline, CDR1 LGHNA and CDR2 YSLEER. The chain recombines TRBV4-3 with TRBJ1-2, with D possibly TRBD1 on 5 matching bases. Input material: PBMCs or a T cell subset sorted from them (not recorded which). This receptor was taken from a man between 18 and 35 years old who had mild COVID-19 (a few samples of this study predate the infection). Cell type and time point are not known. The CDR3 sequence is CASSHGGGVGYTF. The CDR3 nucleotides are TGCGCCAGCAGCCATGGGGGTGGGGTTGGCTACACCTTC.